The 24 T cell receptor beta chains below were found in one sample sequenced in a study of blood T cell repertoires in COVID-19. Assay used: immunoSEQ multiplex PCR; TCRdb lists only in-frame clones, some missing. The table has tens of thousands of clones, roughly 90% seen once. The specimen sequenced was peripheral blood. These receptors were collected from a man aged 65-85 years with active or convalescent COVID-19.

The chain joins TRBV15 to TRBJ1-5; 7 nucleotides align to TRBD1. CDR1 LNHNV and CDR2 YYDKDF come from the germline V gene (reference sequence). The CDR3 is 17 amino acids. Trimming removed 5 bases from V and 6 bases from J; junction bases left unmatched: 16. CDR3: CATSPPDRVPSGQPQHF. The CDR3 bases are TGTGCCACCAGCCCCCCCGACAGGGTCCCCTCGGGTCAGCCCCAGCATTTT.

The rearrangement links TRBV9 to TRBJ1-6; D uncertain. CDR1 is SGDLS, CDR2 YYNGEE, per germline. The CDR3 has 14 residues. Between the trimmed V and J ends, which lost 0 bases and 13 bases, there was a span of 14 bases. In DNA form, the CDR3 reads TGTGCCAGCAGCGTAGGAGGCAACTTTCTTCCCCTCCACTTT. It is translated as CASSVGGNFLPLHF.

The chain employs TRBV2 and TRBJ2-5; D gene uncertain. The V end was cut by 5 bases, the J end by 7 bases, with 14 bases between. Per the germline V gene, CDR1 is SNHLY and CDR2 is FYNNEI. The length of the CDR3 is 13 residues. In DNA, the CDR3 is TGTGCCAGCAGTTCCGATTCCTCGGGGACCCAGTACTTC. As protein: CASSSDSSGTQYF. The full variable domain, its missing parts supplied by reference TRBV2 and TRBJ2-5, is EPEVTQTPSHQVTQMGQEVILRCVPISNHLYFYWYRQILGQKVEFLVSFYNNEISEKSEIFDDQFSVERPDGSNFTLKIRSTKLEDSAMYFCASSSDSSGTQYFGPGTRLLVL.

J is TRBJ2-7 and V is TRBV28; no clear D gene. V was pared by 3 bases and J by 2 bases, with 5 bases between. This CDR3 has 12 amino acids. The germline CDR1 and CDR2 sequences are MDHEN and SYDVKM. In DNA, the CDR3 is TGTGCCAGCAGTTTGTTCGCCTACGAGCAGTACTTC. The encoded protein is CASSLFAYEQYF.

V gene TRBV4-1 combines with J gene TRBJ1-2; D is ambiguous. The CDR3 spans 15 residues. The germline V gene encodes CDR1 MGHRA and CDR2 YSYEKL. V dropped 0 bases and J dropped 3 bases, with 11 bases sitting between them. This CDR3 is CASSQDGRFDYGYTF. CDR3 in DNA: TGCGCCAGCAGCCAAGATGGCAGGTTCGACTATGGCTACACCTTC.

A few counts support this clone. V usage is TRBV5-6 and J usage is TRBJ1-2, with a weak D call TRBD1 (6 bases). This CDR3 has 15 residues. Germline V gives CDR1 SGHDT, CDR2 YYEEEE. Trimming left V 9 bases short and J 2 bases short, with 20 bases between. The CDR3, as DNA: TGTGCCACTCGACAGGCCCTTTCGTTAAACTATGGCTACACCTTC. It codes for CATRQALSLNYGYTF.

This CDR3 reads CASSQASKYEQYF. DNA for the CDR3: TGTGCCAGCAGCCAAGCTAGCAAATACGAGCAGTACTTC. The chain has TRBV4-2 and TRBJ2-7; tentatively, D is TRBD2 (5 bases). Germline V lookup: CDR1 LGHNA, CDR2 YNFKEQ. The CDR3 sequence is 13 residues long. Trimming cost V 1 base and J 4 bases, with 8 bases left between them.

The gene calls are TRBV6-5 and TRBJ1-6; the match to TRBD1 covers 11 bases. The CDR3 has 16 amino acids. V dropped 4 bases and J dropped 10; count of bases not matched to a gene: 9. Germline CDR1 and CDR2: MNHEY and SVGAGI. CDR3 region: CASSLKWDRGYSPLHF. DNA for the CDR3: TGTGCCAGCAGTTTGAAGTGGGACAGGGGGTACTCACCCCTCCACTTT.

This chain connects TRBV6-2 or TRBV6-3 to TRBJ1-5; D call uncertain. The CDR3 is made up of 12 amino acids. Trimming took off 6 bases at V and 7 bases at J, with 10 bases between the two ends. CDR1 and CDR2 from the germline V gene are MNHEY and SVGEGT. For the CDR3, the DNA is TGTGCCAGCAGCGCCCGGGAACAGCCCCAGCATTTT. Its protein is CASSAREQPQHF.

The chain is built from TRBV6-2 or TRBV6-3 and TRBJ1-5; no firm D call. This CDR3 contains 15 residues. Germline CDR1 is MNHEY and CDR2 is SVGEGT. V lost 5 bases and J 1 base, leaving 12 bases between the germline ends. This chain's CDR3 is CASSKTVESNQPQHF. The DNA for the CDR3 is TGTGCCAGCAGTAAAACCGTGGAGAGCAATCAGCCCCAGCATTTT.

The chain recombines TRBV11-1 with TRBJ1-2, with D perhaps TRBD1 (6 bases). Trimming pared 1 base from V and 4 bases from J, leaving 10 bases between. There are 14 residues in the CDR3. Germline CDR1 is SGHAT and CDR2 is FQDESV (reference sequence). The CDR3 DNA follows: TGTGCCAGCAGCTTAGAGGACAGCCCCTATGGCTACACCTTC. It translates to CASSLEDSPYGYTF.

The chain uses TRBV30 and TRBJ1-5; the D is unclear. V was shortened by 5 bases and J by 5 bases, with 13 bases between the two germline ends. Germline V CDR1 and CDR2: GTSNPN, SVGIG (reference sequence). This CDR3 has 13 residues. CDR3 amino acids: CAWGEGAHQPQHF. For the CDR3, the DNA is TGTGCCTGGGGGGAGGGAGCTCATCAGCCCCAGCATTTT.

The chain employs TRBV5-4 and TRBJ2-7, with 11 bases lining up with TRBD1. The CDR3 is made up of 15 amino acids. V gave up 4 bases and J gave up 2 bases; unmatched junction bases: 5. The germline V gene encodes CDR1 SGHNT and CDR2 YYREEE (reference sequence). The CDR3 protein is CASSLGQGAPYEQYF. The CDR3, as DNA: TGTGCCAGCAGCCTCGGACAGGGGGCCCCCTACGAGCAGTACTTC.

The chain is built from TRBV11-2 and TRBJ1-5; D gene unclear. The germline V gene has CDR1 SGHAT and CDR2 FQNNGV. The V gene lost 1 base and the J gene lost 6 bases, with 10 bases spanning the gap. The CDR3 is made up of 14 amino acids. This CDR3 is CASSLGSGFQPQHF. DNA of the CDR3: TGTGCCAGCAGCTTAGGCTCGGGTTTTCAGCCCCAGCATTTT.

Note on this clone: Compared with germline, one end of the junction differs, possibly owing to a read error. The V call is TRBV12-3 or TRBV12-4, the J call TRBJ1-5, with 10 bases that match TRBD1. The CDR3 contains 12 residues. Here the CDR3 reads CASSLRDRGVTF. The CDR3 DNA reads TGTGCCAGCAGTTTACGGGACAGGGGCGTTACCTTT.

V is TRBV27 and J is TRBJ1-1; no clear D. The V gene lost 1 base and the J gene lost 7 bases, with 19 bases spanning the gap. Germline V gene sequence: CDR1 MNHEY, CDR2 SMNVEV (reference sequence). This CDR3 contains 16 residues. The CDR3, as DNA: TGTGCCAGCAGTTTATACCGGAGCTGGACCGCGGGTGAAGCTTTCTTT. Translation gives CASSLYRSWTAGEAFF.

The rearrangement links TRBV13 to TRBJ2-5; the match to TRBD2 covers 9 bases. The CDR3 is 14 residues long. Trimming at V came to 6 bases and at J to 3 bases, leaving 5 bases not matched to a gene. Looked up from germline, CDR1 is PRHDT and CDR2 is FYEKMQ (reference sequence). CDR3 residues: CASRQRGDKETQYF. CDR3 bases: TGTGCCAGCAGGCAGCGGGGGGACAAAGAGACCCAGTACTTC.

J is TRBJ1-6 and V is TRBV3-1 (or the pseudogene TRBV3-2); no reliable D call. The CDR3 has 15 amino acids. The germline CDR1 and CDR2 sequences are LGHDT and YNNKEL (reference sequence). Deletions cut 4 bases from V and 8 bases from J, with 15 bases between. The CDR3 nucleotides read TGTGCCAGCAGCCCCCTAGGAGGGAAGGATTCACCCCTCCACTTT. Translating gives CASSPLGGKDSPLHF.

In DNA form, the CDR3 reads TGCGCCAGCAGCTTGGCAGCGGGGAGGACCGGGGAGCTGTTTTTT. This gives the protein CASSLAAGRTGELFF. The chain carries TRBV5-1 and TRBJ2-2, with 7 nucleotides matching TRBD2. Germline lookup yields CDR1 SGHRS and CDR2 YFSETQ. Trimming cost V 0 bases and J 5 bases; bases outside gene matches: 4. CDR3 size: 15 residues. Based on the CDR3 plus reference TRBV5-1 and TRBJ2-2, the full variable domain is KAGVTQTPRYLIKTRGQQVTLSCSPISGHRSVSWYQQTPGQGLQFLFEYFSETQRNKGNFPGRFSGRQFSNSRSEMNVSTLELGDSALYLCASSLAAGRTGELFFGEGSRLTVL.

The V and J genes are TRBV2 and TRBJ1-2; TRBD1 matches 9 bases. This CDR3 spans 14 amino acids. CDR1 SNHLY and CDR2 FYNNEI come from the germline V gene. Unmatched junction bases numbered 6, after V lost 4 bases and J lost 6 bases. DNA for the CDR3: TGTGCCAGCAGTGCCGGGACAGGGTTCGATGGCTACACCTTC. Translation: CASSAGTGFDGYTF.

This chain connects TRBV7-9 to TRBJ1-2; TRBD1 agrees at 9 bases. Unmatched junction bases numbered 1, after V lost 1 base and J lost 4 bases. This CDR3 contains 14 residues. Germline CDR1 reads SEHNR; CDR2 reads FQNEAQ (reference sequence). The CDR3 DNA follows: TGTGCCAGCAGCTTAGGGACAGGGGCCTATGGCTACACCTTC. Amino acids: CASSLGTGAYGYTF. The variable domain in full, with the rest retrieved from reference TRBV7-9 and TRBJ1-2, is DTGVSQNPRHKITKRGQNVTFRCDPISEHNRLYWYRQTLGQGPEFLTYFQNEAQLEKSRLLSDRFSAERPKGSFSTLEIQRTEQGDSAMYLCASSLGTGAYGYTFGSGTRLTVV.

In DNA, the CDR3 is TGTGCCAGCAGGTCAGACAGGGCAGGCCAGCCCCAGCATTTT. It is translated as CASRSDRAGQPQHF. This sequence joins TRBV27 and TRBJ1-5; TRBD1 matches at 7 bases. Germline lookup yields CDR1 MNHEY and CDR2 SMNVEV (reference sequence). V lost 6 bases, J lost 7 bases, and 9 bases stayed unmatched. CDR3 length: 14 residues.

This clone has a single count. This rearrangement joins TRBV6-5 to TRBJ2-7; a possible D gene is TRBD1 (7 bases). CDR3 length: 13 residues. The V gene lost 8 bases and the J gene lost 4 bases, with 15 bases spanning the gap. Germline V gene lookup returns CDR1 MNHEY and CDR2 SVGAGI. CDR3: CASQRGTVYEQYF. CDR3 sequence (DNA): TGTGCCAGCCAGCGCGGGACAGTATACGAGCAGTACTTC.

The chain is built from TRBV7-2 and TRBJ1-5; D is undetermined. CDR1 and CDR2 (germline): SGHTA, FQGNSA. The CDR3 extends over 15 amino acids. Trimming left V 5 bases short and J 7 bases short, with 18 bases between. CDR3 protein: CASSREDYFGQPQHF. As DNA, the CDR3 is TGTGCCAGCAGCCGGGAGGACTATTTCGGACAGCCCCAGCATTTT.